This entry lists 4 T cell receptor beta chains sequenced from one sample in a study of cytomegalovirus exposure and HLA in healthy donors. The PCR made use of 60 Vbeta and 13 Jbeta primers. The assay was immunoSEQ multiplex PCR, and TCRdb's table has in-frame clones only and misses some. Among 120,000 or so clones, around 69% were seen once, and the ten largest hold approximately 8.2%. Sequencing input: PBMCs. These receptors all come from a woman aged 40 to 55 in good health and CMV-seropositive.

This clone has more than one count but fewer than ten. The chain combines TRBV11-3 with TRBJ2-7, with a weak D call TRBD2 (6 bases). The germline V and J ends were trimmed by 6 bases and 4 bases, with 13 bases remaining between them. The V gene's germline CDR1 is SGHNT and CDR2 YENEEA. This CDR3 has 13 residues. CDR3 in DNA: TGTGCCAGCAGGCCCGGGAGCCATTACGAGCAGTACTTC. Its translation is CASRPGSHYEQYF.

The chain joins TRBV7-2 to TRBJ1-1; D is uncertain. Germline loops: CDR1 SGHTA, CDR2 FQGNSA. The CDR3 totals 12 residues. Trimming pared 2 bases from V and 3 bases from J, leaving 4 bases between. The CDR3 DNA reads TGTGCCAGCAGCTTAAGCTACACTGAAGCTTTCTTT. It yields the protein CASSLSYTEAFF.

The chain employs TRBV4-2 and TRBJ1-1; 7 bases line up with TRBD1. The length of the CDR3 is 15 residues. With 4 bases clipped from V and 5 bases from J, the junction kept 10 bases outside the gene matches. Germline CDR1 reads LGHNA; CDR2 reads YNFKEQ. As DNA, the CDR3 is TGTGCCAGCAGCCCATCAGGGGGTAGGGGGACTGAAGCTTTCTTT. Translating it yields CASSPSGGRGTEAFF.

CDR3 DNA: TGTGCCAGCAGCGTAGATTCAGGGGGAGAGACCCAGTACTTC. This sequence encodes CASSVDSGGETQYF. V is TRBV9 and J is TRBJ2-5, with 7 nucleotides matching TRBD1. V was clipped by 0 bases and J by 4 bases; unmatched bases: 3. The CDR3 sequence is 14 residues long. Germline V lookup: CDR1 SGDLS, CDR2 YYNGEE.